This is a list of T cell receptor beta chains from one sample in a study of blood T cell repertoires in COVID-19. Generated by immunoSEQ multiplex PCR, the TCRdb table keeps only in-frame clones and is missing some. The sample has 200,000 to 300,000 clones, around 90% seen once. The sequencing input was peripheral blood. The source of these receptors is a man aged 30 to 39 with COVID-19, enrolled during active disease. The CDR3 runs from the conserved cysteine through the conserved F or W. A D gene is named only where the DNA matches it firmly. Size is omitted from some rows. Given values are once, few, many or a class for expanded clones.

j_call: TRBJ1-2
clone_size: NA
cdr3_length: 14
d_call: TRBD1
v_call: TRBV5-4
cdr3_aa: CASSLGQGSGGYTF
cdr3_nt: TGTGCCAGCAGCTTGGGACAGGGATCAGGTGGCTACACCTTC

j_call: TRBJ2-3
clone_size: NA
cdr3_length: 14
d_call: TRBD2
v_call: TRBV11-2
cdr3_aa: CASSVAGGADTQYF
cdr3_nt: TGTGCCAGCAGCGTAGCGGGGGGTGCAGATACGCAGTATTTT

j_call: TRBJ1-2
clone_size: NA
cdr3_length: 14
d_call: NA
v_call: TRBV30
cdr3_aa: CAWSGEGTGYGYTF
cdr3_nt: TGTGCCTGGAGTGGGGAGGGCACAGGCTATGGCTACACCTTC

j_call: TRBJ1-4
clone_size: NA
cdr3_length: 14
d_call: NA
v_call: TRBV2
cdr3_aa: CASTESETREKLFF
cdr3_nt: TGTGCCAGCACGGAGAGTGAGACTCGAGAAAAACTGTTTTTT

j_call: TRBJ2-2
clone_size: NA
cdr3_length: 16
d_call: NA
v_call: TRBV21-1
cdr3_aa: CASTTGGLPSTGELFF
cdr3_nt: TGTGCCAGCACCACCGGGGGGCTGCCGAGCACCGGGGAGCTGTTTTTT

j_call: TRBJ1-1
clone_size: NA
cdr3_length: 14
d_call: TRBD1
v_call: TRBV19
cdr3_aa: CASSTRQGNTEAFF
cdr3_nt: TGTGCCAGTAGTACCCGACAGGGAAACACTGAAGCTTTCTTT

j_call: TRBJ1-2
clone_size: NA
cdr3_length: 11
d_call: NA
v_call: TRBV20-1
cdr3_aa: CSASPGNGYTF
cdr3_nt: TGCAGTGCTAGTCCGGGGAATGGCTACACCTTC

j_call: TRBJ2-1
clone_size: NA
cdr3_length: 15
d_call: TRBD1
v_call: TRBV7-9
cdr3_aa: CASSLEQGVYNEQFF
cdr3_nt: TGTGCCAGCAGCTTAGAGCAGGGGGTCTACAATGAGCAGTTCTTC

j_call: TRBJ2-5
clone_size: NA
cdr3_length: 13
d_call: TRBD1
v_call: TRBV7-9
cdr3_aa: CASSSQGGETQYF
cdr3_nt: TGTGCCAGCAGCTCACAGGGGGGAGAGACCCAGTACTTC

j_call: TRBJ1-2
clone_size: NA
cdr3_length: 11
d_call: NA
v_call: TRBV30
cdr3_aa: CALQGEYGYTF
cdr3_nt: TGTGCCTTACAGGGCGAGTATGGCTACACCTTC

j_call: TRBJ2-4
clone_size: NA
cdr3_length: 17
d_call: NA
v_call: TRBV27
cdr3_aa: CASSQRHTSIAKNIQYF
cdr3_nt: TGTGCCAGCAGCCAACGCCACACCTCGATAGCCAAAAACATTCAGTACTTC

j_call: TRBJ1-2
clone_size: NA
cdr3_length: 13
d_call: NA
v_call: TRBV29-1
cdr3_aa: CSVAGGVGYGYTF
cdr3_nt: TGCAGCGTTGCGGGGGGGGTAGGATATGGCTACACCTTC

j_call: TRBJ1-1
clone_size: NA
cdr3_length: 19
d_call: TRBD1
v_call: TRBV4-1
cdr3_aa: CASSQEGEQGALSDTEAFF
cdr3_nt: TGCGCCAGCAGCCAAGAGGGGGAACAGGGGGCGTTATCGGACACTGAAGCTTTCTTT

j_call: TRBJ1-2
clone_size: NA
cdr3_length: 13
d_call: NA
v_call: TRBV10-3
cdr3_aa: CAISGEGDYGYTF
cdr3_nt: TGTGCCATCAGTGGAGAGGGAGACTATGGCTACACCTTC

j_call: TRBJ1-4
clone_size: NA
cdr3_length: 15
d_call: NA
v_call: TRBV6-5
cdr3_aa: CASSFQHPPREKLFF
cdr3_nt: TGTGCCAGCAGCTTCCAACACCCTCCCAGGGAAAAACTGTTTTTT

j_call: TRBJ1-3
clone_size: NA
cdr3_length: 15
d_call: NA
v_call: TRBV9
cdr3_aa: CASSTGTNSGNTIYF
cdr3_nt: TGTGCCAGCAGCACGGGGACAAACTCTGGAAACACCATATATTTT

j_call: TRBJ1-5
clone_size: NA
cdr3_length: 12
d_call: TRBD1
v_call: TRBV29-1
cdr3_aa: CSARQGDQPQHF
cdr3_nt: TGCAGCGCCCGACAGGGGGATCAGCCCCAGCATTTT

j_call: TRBJ1-2
clone_size: once
cdr3_length: 16
d_call: NA
v_call: TRBV10-3
cdr3_aa: CAISDPGANLLSGYTF
cdr3_nt: TGTGCCATCAGTGATCCAGGGGCGAACCTCTTATCTGGCTACACCTTC

j_call: TRBJ2-5
clone_size: NA
cdr3_length: 16
d_call: TRBD2
v_call: TRBV11-2
cdr3_aa: CASRSSRTSSPFTQYF
cdr3_nt: TGTGCCAGCAGGTCGTCGAGGACTAGCTCTCCATTCACCCAGTACTTC

j_call: TRBJ1-2
clone_size: NA
cdr3_length: 15
d_call: NA
v_call: TRBV29-1
cdr3_aa: CSVRTKQGANYGYTF
cdr3_nt: TGCAGCGTTCGAACGAAACAGGGTGCTAACTATGGCTACACCTTC